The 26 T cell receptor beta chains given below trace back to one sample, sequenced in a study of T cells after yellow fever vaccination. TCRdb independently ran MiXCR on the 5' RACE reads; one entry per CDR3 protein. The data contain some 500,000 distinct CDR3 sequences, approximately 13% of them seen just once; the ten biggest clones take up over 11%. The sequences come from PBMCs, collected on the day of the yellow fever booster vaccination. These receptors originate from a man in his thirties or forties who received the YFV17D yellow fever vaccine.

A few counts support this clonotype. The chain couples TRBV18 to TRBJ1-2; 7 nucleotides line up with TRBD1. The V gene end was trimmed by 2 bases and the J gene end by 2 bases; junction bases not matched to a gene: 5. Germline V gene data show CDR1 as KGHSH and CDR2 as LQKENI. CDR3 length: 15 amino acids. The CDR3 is CASSPTVGQNYGYTF. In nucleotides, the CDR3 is TGTGCCAGCTCACCAACCGTGGGACAGAACTATGGCTACACCTTC.

The CDR3 loop reads CASRRAGGPSGANVLTF. The CDR3 bases are TGCGCCAGCCGACGGGCAGGGGGCCCCTCTGGGGCCAACGTCCTGACTTTC. The chain carries TRBV10-1 and TRBJ2-6; the match to TRBD1 covers 8 bases. CDR1 is WNHNN, CDR2 SYGVQD, per germline (reference sequence). The CDR3 loop spans 17 amino acids. The trim removed 8 bases at V and 0 bases at J, leaving 9 bases unmatched.

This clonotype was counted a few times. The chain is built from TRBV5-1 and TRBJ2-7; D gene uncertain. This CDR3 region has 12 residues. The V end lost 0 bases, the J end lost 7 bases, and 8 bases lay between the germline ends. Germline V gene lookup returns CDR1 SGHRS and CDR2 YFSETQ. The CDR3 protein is CASSLESREQYF. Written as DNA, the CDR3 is TGCGCCAGCAGCTTGGAGTCCCGGGAGCAGTACTTC. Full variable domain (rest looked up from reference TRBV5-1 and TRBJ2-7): KAGVTQTPRYLIKTRGQQVTLSCSPISGHRSVSWYQQTPGQGLQFLFEYFSETQRNKGNFPGRFSGRQFSNSRSEMNVSTLELGDSALYLCASSLESREQYFGPGTRLTVT.

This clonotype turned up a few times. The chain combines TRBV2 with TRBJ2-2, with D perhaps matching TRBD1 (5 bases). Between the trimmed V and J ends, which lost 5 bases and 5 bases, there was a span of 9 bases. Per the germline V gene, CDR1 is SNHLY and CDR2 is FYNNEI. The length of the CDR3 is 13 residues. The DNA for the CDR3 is TGTGCCAGCAGTTTAAAGGGGACCGGGGAGCTGTTTTTT. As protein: CASSLKGTGELFF.

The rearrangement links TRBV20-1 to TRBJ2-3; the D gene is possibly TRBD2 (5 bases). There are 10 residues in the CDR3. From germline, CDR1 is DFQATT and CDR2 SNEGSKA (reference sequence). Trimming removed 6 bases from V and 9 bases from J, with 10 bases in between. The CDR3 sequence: CSAERETQYF. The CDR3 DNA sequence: TGCAGTGCAGAAAGGGAGACGCAGTATTTT.

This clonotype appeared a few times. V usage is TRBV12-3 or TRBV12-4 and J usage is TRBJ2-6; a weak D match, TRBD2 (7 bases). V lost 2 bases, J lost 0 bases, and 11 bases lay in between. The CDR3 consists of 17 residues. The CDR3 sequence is CASSLSGTISGANVLTF. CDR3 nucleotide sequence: TGTGCCAGCAGTTTAAGCGGGACAATCTCTGGGGCCAACGTCCTGACTTTC.

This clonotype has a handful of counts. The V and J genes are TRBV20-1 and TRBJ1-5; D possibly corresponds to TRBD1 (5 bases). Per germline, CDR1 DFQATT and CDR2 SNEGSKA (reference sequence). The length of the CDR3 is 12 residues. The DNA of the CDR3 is TGCAGCCGACAGAATAGCAATCAGCCCCAGCATTTT. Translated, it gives CSRQNSNQPQHF.

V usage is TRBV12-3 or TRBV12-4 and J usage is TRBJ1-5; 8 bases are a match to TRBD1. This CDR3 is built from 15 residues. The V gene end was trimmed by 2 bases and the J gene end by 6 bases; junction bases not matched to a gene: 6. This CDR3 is CASSLMPGGVQPQHF. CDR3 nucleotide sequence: TGTGCCAGCAGTTTAATGCCAGGGGGCGTTCAGCCCCAGCATTTT.

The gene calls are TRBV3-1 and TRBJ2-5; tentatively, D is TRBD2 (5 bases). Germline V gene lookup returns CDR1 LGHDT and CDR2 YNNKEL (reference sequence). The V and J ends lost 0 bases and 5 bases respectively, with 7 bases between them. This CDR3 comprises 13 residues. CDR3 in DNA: TGTGCCAGCAGCCAAGAAGGGAGTGAGACCCAGTACTTC. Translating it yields CASSQEGSETQYF.

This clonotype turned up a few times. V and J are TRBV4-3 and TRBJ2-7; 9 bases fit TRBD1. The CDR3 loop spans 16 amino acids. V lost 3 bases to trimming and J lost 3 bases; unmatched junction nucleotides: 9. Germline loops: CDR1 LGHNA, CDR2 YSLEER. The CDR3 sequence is CASSQLFGQGNYEQYF. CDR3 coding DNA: TGCGCCAGCAGCCAGTTGTTTGGACAGGGGAACTACGAGCAGTACTTC.

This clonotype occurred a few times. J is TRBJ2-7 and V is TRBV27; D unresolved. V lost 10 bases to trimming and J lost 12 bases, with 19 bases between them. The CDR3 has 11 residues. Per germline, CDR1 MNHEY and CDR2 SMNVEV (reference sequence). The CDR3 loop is CATLLEAKLYF. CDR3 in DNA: TGTGCCACCCTCCTTGAGGCTAAGCTGTACTTC.

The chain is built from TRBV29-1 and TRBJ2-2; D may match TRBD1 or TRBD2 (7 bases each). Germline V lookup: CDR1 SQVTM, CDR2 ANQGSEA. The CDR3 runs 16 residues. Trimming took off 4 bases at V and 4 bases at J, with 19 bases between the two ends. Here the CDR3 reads CSVGKWQGGFTGELFF. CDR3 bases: TGCAGCGTTGGGAAGTGGCAGGGGGGGTTCACCGGGGAGCTGTTTTTT.

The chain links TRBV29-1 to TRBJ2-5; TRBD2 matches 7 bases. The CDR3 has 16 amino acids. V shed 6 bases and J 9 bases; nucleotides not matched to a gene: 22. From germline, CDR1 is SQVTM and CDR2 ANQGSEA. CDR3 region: CSVGGLWLAASEAQYF. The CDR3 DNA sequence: TGCAGCGTCGGGGGTTTGTGGCTAGCGGCCTCGGAGGCCCAGTACTTC.

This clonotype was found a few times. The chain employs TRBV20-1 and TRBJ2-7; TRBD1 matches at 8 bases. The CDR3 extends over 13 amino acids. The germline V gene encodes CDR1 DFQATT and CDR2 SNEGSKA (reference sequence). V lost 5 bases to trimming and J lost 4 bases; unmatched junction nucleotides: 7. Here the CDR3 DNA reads TGCAGTGCTCGCAGGGGGCGAGAATACGAGCAGTACTTC. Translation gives CSARRGREYEQYF.

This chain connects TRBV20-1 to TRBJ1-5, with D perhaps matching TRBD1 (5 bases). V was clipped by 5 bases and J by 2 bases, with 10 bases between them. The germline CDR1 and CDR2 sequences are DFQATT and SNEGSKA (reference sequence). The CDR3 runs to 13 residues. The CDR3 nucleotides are TGCAGTGCTTCGCTCAGGGGCAATCAGCCCCAGCATTTT. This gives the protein CSASLRGNQPQHF.

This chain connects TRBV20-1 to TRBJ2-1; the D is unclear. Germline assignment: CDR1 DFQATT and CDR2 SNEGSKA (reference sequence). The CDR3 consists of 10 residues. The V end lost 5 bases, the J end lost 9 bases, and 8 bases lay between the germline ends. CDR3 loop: CSAGVGEQFF. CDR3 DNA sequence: TGCAGTGCTGGAGTCGGTGAGCAGTTCTTC.

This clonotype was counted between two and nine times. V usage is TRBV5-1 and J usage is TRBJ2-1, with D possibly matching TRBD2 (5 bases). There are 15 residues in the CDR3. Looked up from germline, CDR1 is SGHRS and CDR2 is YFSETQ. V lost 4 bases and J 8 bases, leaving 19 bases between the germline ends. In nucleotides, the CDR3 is TGCGCCAGCAGCCCCCGGGATAAAATAATTCATGAGCAGTTCTTC. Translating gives CASSPRDKIIHEQFF.

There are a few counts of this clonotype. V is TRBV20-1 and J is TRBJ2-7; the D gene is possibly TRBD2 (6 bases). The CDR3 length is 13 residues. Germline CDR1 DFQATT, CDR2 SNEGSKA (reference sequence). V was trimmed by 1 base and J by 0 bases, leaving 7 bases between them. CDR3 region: CSARVGSSYEQYF. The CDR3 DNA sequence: TGCAGTGCTAGAGTCGGGAGCTCCTACGAGCAGTACTTC.

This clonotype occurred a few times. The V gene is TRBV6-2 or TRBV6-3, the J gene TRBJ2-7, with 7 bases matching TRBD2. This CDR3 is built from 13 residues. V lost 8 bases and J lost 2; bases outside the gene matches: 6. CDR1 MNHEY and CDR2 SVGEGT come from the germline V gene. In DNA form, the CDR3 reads TGTGCCAGCGAAGGCCGGGGGGCCTACGAGCAGTACTTC. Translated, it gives CASEGRGAYEQYF.

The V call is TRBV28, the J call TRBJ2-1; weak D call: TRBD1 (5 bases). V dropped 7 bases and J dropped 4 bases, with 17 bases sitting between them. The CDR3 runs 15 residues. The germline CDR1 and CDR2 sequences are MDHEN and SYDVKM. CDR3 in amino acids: CASNSNPGAYNEQFF. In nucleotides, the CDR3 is TGTGCCAGCAACTCCAACCCTGGGGCTTACAATGAGCAGTTCTTC.

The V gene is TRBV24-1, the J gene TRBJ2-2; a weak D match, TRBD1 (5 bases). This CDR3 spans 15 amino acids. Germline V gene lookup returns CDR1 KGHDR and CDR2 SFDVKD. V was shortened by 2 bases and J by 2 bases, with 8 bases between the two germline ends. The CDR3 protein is CATSDYRSNTGELFF. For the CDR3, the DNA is TGTGCCACCAGTGATTACAGGTCAAACACCGGGGAGCTGTTTTTT.

The CDR3 DNA sequence: TGTGCCAGCAGTTCGCCCCTCCCGGGGGGGGAGACCCAGTACTTC. It is translated as CASSSPLPGGETQYF. This rearrangement joins TRBV28 to TRBJ2-5; 8 bases are shared with TRBD2. Trimming took 4 bases from V and 5 from J; bases not matched to a gene: 9. Germline CDR1 and CDR2: MDHEN and SYDVKM. CDR3 length equals 15 residues.

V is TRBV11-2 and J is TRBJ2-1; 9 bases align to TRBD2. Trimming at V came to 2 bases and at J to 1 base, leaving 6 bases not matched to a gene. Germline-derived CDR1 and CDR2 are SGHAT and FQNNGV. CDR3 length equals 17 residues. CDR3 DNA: TGTGCCAGCAGCTTACGGGGGCGGGAGGGGTCCTACAATGAGCAGTTCTTC. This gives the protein CASSLRGREGSYNEQFF.

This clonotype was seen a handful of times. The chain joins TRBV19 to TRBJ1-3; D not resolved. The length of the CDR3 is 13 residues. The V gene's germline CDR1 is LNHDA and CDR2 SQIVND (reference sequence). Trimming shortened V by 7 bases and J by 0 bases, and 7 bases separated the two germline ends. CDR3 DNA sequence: TGTGCCAGTATGGTCAACTCTGGAAACACCATATATTTT. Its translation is CASMVNSGNTIYF.

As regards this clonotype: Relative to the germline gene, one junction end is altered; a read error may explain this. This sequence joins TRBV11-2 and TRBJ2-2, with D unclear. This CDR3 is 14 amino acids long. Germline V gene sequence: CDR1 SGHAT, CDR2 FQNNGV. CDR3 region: CASIRPVTTGELFF. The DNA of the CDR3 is TGTGCAAGCATTCGGCCCGTAACCACCGGGGAGCTGTTTTTT. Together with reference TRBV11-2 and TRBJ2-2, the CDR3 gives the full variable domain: EAGVAQSPRYKIIEKRQSVAFWCNPISGHATLYWYQQILGQGPKLLIQFQNNGVVDDSQLPKDRFSAERLKGVDSTLKIQPAKLEDSAVYLCASIRPVTTGELFFGEGSRLTVL.

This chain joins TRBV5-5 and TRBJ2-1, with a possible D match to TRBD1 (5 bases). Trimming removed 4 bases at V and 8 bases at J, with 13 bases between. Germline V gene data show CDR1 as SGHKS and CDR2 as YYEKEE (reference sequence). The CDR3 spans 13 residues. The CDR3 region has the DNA TGTGCCAGCAGCGGAAAGGGGTACGATGAGCAGTTCTTC. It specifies CASSGKGYDEQFF.